One and the same sample provided the 28 T cell receptor beta chains below, sequenced in a study of T cell repertoires in cytomegalovirus infection (dated by TCRdb to between 2018 and 2021). The sequencing machine was an Illumina HiSeq 1500. Through fastp at Q25 and MiXCR, TCRdb rebuilt clones from the public reads, retaining in-frame beta chains. Here each entry gathers all rows of one CDR3 protein and keeps the most common genes and DNA. This sample comprises about 180,000 distinct CDR3 sequences, 13% to 15% of them detected only once. 25% to 30% of the sample comes from the top ten. The sequencing sample was made of PBMCs. The receptors come from a human donor in good health (CMV status not recorded). Some clones in this sample may be carry-over from other donors' samples.

The V call is TRBV25-1, the J call TRBJ1-5, with TRBD1 as a possible D gene (6 bases). The CDR3 is made up of 17 amino acids. Germline-derived CDR1 and CDR2 are MGHDK and SYGVNS. V lost 3 bases, J lost 1 base, and 16 bases lay in between. CDR3 sequence reads: CASSDGEGDPSNQPQHF. The CDR3 DNA reads as TGTGCCAGCAGTGACGGGGAGGGGGATCCAAGCAATCAGCCCCAGCATTTT.

This clonotype has more than one count but fewer than ten. This chain connects TRBV5-4 to TRBJ2-2; D gene ambiguous. Deletions cut 3 bases from V and 5 bases from J, with 8 bases between. The CDR3 loop spans 13 amino acids. CDR1 is SGHNT and CDR2 is YYREEE in the germline V gene (reference sequence). The DNA of the CDR3 is TGTGCCAGCAGCTGGGGTGCGACCGGGGAGCTGTTTTTT. It encodes CASSWGATGELFF.

The chain joins TRBV5-8 to TRBJ2-1; D could derive from TRBD1 or TRBD2 (5 bases each). Trimming took off 4 bases at V and 0 bases at J, with 8 bases between the two ends. The CDR3 is 14 amino acids. Germline loops: CDR1 SGHTS, CDR2 YDEGEE. The CDR3 loop reads CASSHGGSYNEQFF. In DNA form, the CDR3 reads TGTGCCAGCAGCCATGGGGGCTCCTACAATGAGCAGTTCTTC. Using reference TRBV5-8 and TRBJ2-1 for the parts outside the CDR3, the full variable domain is EAGVTQSPTHLIKTRGQQATLRCSPISGHTSVYWYQQALGLGLQFLLWYDEGEERNRGNFPPRFSGRQFPNYSSELNVNALELEDSALYLCASSHGGSYNEQFFGPGTRLTVL.

This clonotype was seen many times. This chain uses TRBV7-2 with TRBJ1-6; perhaps TRBD1 as D (5 bases). Germline V gives CDR1 SGHTA, CDR2 FQGNSA. The CDR3 covers 18 residues. V dropped 2 bases and J dropped 5 bases, with 19 bases sitting between them. The CDR3 loop reads CASSLSPGTGTNNSPLHF. The CDR3 DNA reads TGTGCCAGCAGCTTAAGTCCCGGGACCGGAACCAATAATTCACCCCTCCACTTT.

This clonotype was detected many times. The genes are TRBV11-2 and TRBJ2-3, with 8 bases that match TRBD1. Germline CDR1 and CDR2: SGHAT and FQNNGV. This CDR3 has 18 amino acids. Trimming at V came to 5 bases and at J to 6 bases, leaving 19 bases not matched to a gene. The DNA of the CDR3 is TGTGCCAGCAGCCCTAGACGGAGGTCTGACAGGGGCTCGGATACGCAGTATTTT. Protein: CASSPRRRSDRGSDTQYF.

This clonotype was found a few times. The J gene is TRBJ1-2, the V gene TRBV28; possibly TRBD1 for D (5 bases). The CDR3 totals 12 residues. Trimming took off 6 bases at V and 5 bases at J, with 10 bases between the two ends. The V gene's germline CDR1 is MDHEN and CDR2 SYDVKM. The CDR3 loop is CASRRGNYGYTF. The CDR3 DNA is TGTGCCAGCAGGCGGGGCAATTATGGCTACACCTTC.

This clonotype was seen a few times. This chain's CDR3 is CASSHLGGREQFF. DNA of the CDR3: TGTGCCAGCAGCCACCTGGGAGGGCGTGAGCAGTTCTTC. This chain joins TRBV4-2 and TRBJ2-1, with 7 positions matching TRBD2. Germline CDR1 LGHNA, CDR2 YNFKEQ. The V gene end was trimmed by 3 bases and the J gene end by 9 bases; junction bases not matched to a gene: 5. The CDR3 runs to 13 residues.

This clonotype was seen ten or more times. This chain links TRBV7-9 with TRBJ2-1; D is uncertain. Germline loops: CDR1 SEHNR, CDR2 FQNEAQ (reference sequence). V was pared by 1 base and J by 5 bases, with 15 bases between. CDR3 length: 16 amino acids. CDR3 protein: CASSLVGRKGHNEQFF. CDR3 DNA: TGTGCCAGCAGCTTAGTTGGAAGGAAGGGTCACAATGAGCAGTTCTTC.

This chain links TRBV7-3 with TRBJ2-1; 11 nucleotides line up with TRBD2. V lost 5 bases and J lost 4; bases outside the gene matches: 4. The CDR3 length is 15 residues. CDR1 is SGHTA, CDR2 FQGTGA, per germline. The CDR3 nucleotides are TGTGCCAGCAGCGTGGGACTAGCGGAATACAATGAGCAGTTCTTC. Translated: CASSVGLAEYNEQFF.

About this clonotype itself: A much more abundant neighbour one base away suggests this may be a read error. The rearrangement uses TRBV6-2 or TRBV6-3 and TRBJ2-5; 7 bases agree with TRBD1. Germline V gene sequence: CDR1 MNHEY, CDR2 SVGEGT. The CDR3 sequence is 15 residues long. CDR3 nucleotides: TGTGCCAGCAGTGAGGGGGCCCCCCACCAAGAGACCCGGTACTTC. Its translation: CASSEGAPHQETRYF.

This rearrangement joins TRBV20-1 to TRBJ2-7, with D unclear. Trimming took 0 bases from V and 3 from J, leaving 12 bases between them. The CDR3 loop spans 14 amino acids. In germline, CDR1 is DFQATT, CDR2 SNEGSKA (reference sequence). CDR3 sequence (DNA): TGCAGTGCTAGAGAGCGCCGGACCAGCTACGAGCAGTACTTC. Protein: CSARERRTSYEQYF.

This clonotype occurred once. This may arise from a read error, as a much more abundant clone is one base away. The chain recombines TRBV7-2 with TRBJ2-7, with a weak D call TRBD2 (7 bases). Germline lookup yields CDR1 SGHTA and CDR2 FQGNSA. This CDR3 comprises 12 residues. CDR3: CAVRGATYKQYF. CDR3 DNA: TGTGCCGTCCGGGGGGCAACCTACAAGCAGTACTTC.

This clonotype was observed at least ten times. The rearrangement joins TRBV7-3 to TRBJ2-3; unclear D gene. The germline V gene encodes CDR1 SGHTA and CDR2 FQGTGA. V was pared by 1 base and J by 5 bases, with 25 bases between. The CDR3 spans 19 residues. The CDR3 region has the DNA TGTGCCAGCAGCTTAAAGGGCCCCCTGAGAGTGGCAGTAGAAGATACGCAGTATTTT. Translating gives CASSLKGPLRVAVEDTQYF.

Many counts were recorded for this clonotype. This chain links TRBV7-9 with TRBJ1-1; weak D call: TRBD1 (5 bases). The germline V gene has CDR1 SEHNR and CDR2 FQNEAQ (reference sequence). The CDR3 loop spans 12 amino acids. Trimming stripped 6 bases from V and 1 base from J, with 6 bases between. CDR3 DNA: TGTGCCAGCAGTACAGGGAACACTGAAGCTTTCTTT. It specifies CASSTGNTEAFF.

This clonotype was observed at least ten times. The chain carries TRBV7-8 and TRBJ1-6; 7 nucleotides align to TRBD1. This CDR3 spans 17 amino acids. Looked up from germline, CDR1 is SGHVS and CDR2 is FQNEAQ. J gave up 0 bases and V 5 bases, and 7 bases lay outside the gene matches. The CDR3 reads CASSPQTGSSYNSPLHF. CDR3 coding DNA: TGTGCCAGCAGCCCCCAGACAGGGAGCTCCTATAATTCACCCCTCCACTTT.

The rearrangement links TRBV18 to TRBJ1-4, with TRBD1 identical over 7 bases. This CDR3 region has 14 residues. V lost 6 bases, J lost 8 bases, and 9 bases stayed unmatched. Germline lookup yields CDR1 KGHSH and CDR2 LQKENI. CDR3 residues: CASSQQGLGEKLFF. The CDR3 DNA follows: TGTGCCAGCTCGCAACAGGGGCTCGGGGAAAAACTGTTTTTT.

This clonotype was seen ten or more times. This chain links TRBV7-2 with TRBJ1-1, with no clear D. Trimming stripped 1 base from V and 4 bases from J, with 7 bases between. The CDR3 covers 13 residues. Germline loops: CDR1 SGHTA, CDR2 FQGNSA. CDR3 protein: CASSLVGTTEAFF. Here the CDR3 DNA reads TGTGCCAGCAGCTTAGTGGGTACCACTGAAGCTTTCTTT.

To note about this clonotype: A much larger clonotype is one base distant, so this may be a read error. This chain links TRBV28 with TRBJ1-6; D is uncertain. The germline V and J ends were trimmed by 10 bases and 7 bases, with 14 bases remaining between them. The germline V gene has CDR1 MDHEN and CDR2 SYDVKM. The CDR3 extends over 13 amino acids. The CDR3: CANRNPENSPLHF. CDR3 nucleotides: TGTGCCAACAGAAATCCTGAGAATTCACCCCTCCACTTT. Full variable domain (outside the CDR3, taken from reference TRBV28 and TRBJ1-6): DVKVTQSSRYLVKRTGEKVFLECVQDMDHENMFWYRQDPGLGLRLIYFSYDVKMKEKGDIPEGYSVSREKKERFSLILESASTNQTSMYLCANRNPENSPLHFGNGTRLTVT.

In this sample, this clonotype turned up many times. V usage is TRBV5-5 and J usage is TRBJ2-3; D is unresolved. V lost 3 bases, J lost 3 bases, and 5 bases lay in between. The CDR3 sequence is 12 residues long. The germline V gene has CDR1 SGHKS and CDR2 YYEKEE (reference sequence). The CDR3 region has the DNA TGTGCCAGCAGCTATAAGACAGATACGCAGTATTTT. It specifies CASSYKTDTQYF.

In its sample, this clonotype was seen many times. This rearrangement joins TRBV6-6 to TRBJ2-7, with D tentatively TRBD1 or TRBD2 (5 bases each). V lost 6 bases and J lost 2, with 11 bases in between. The CDR3 length is 13 residues. Looked up from germline, CDR1 is MNHNY and CDR2 is SVGAGI (reference sequence). The CDR3 DNA follows: TGTGCCAGCAGACCCAGGGACGCCTACGAGCAGTACTTC. It is translated as CASRPRDAYEQYF.

This clonotype was seen at least ten times. The chain links TRBV7-2 to TRBJ2-1, with TRBD1 as a possible D gene (6 bases). The CDR3 consists of 15 residues. Germline V CDR1 and CDR2: SGHTA, FQGNSA. Trimming left V 4 bases short and J 9 bases short, with 19 bases between. This chain's CDR3 is CASSSLGAVGAEQFF. The CDR3 nucleotides are TGTGCCAGCAGCTCCCTGGGGGCGGTGGGGGCTGAGCAGTTCTTC.

This clonotype appeared a few times. The rearrangement uses TRBV29-1 and TRBJ2-2; 8 bases match TRBD1. The CDR3 loop spans 18 amino acids. Germline CDR1 is SQVTM and CDR2 is ANQGSEA. V trimming: 0 bases; J trimming: 4 bases; junction bases outside the gene matches: 13. The CDR3 DNA is TGCAGCGTTGAAGACGCACGGACAGACAGGGGAAGCACCGGGGAGCTGTTTTTT. As protein: CSVEDARTDRGSTGELFF.

This sequence joins TRBV5-1 and TRBJ1-1; D remains ambiguous. This CDR3 region has 14 residues. Germline CDR1 and CDR2: SGHRS and YFSETQ. With 0 bases removed from V and 10 bases from J, the gap between germline ends came to 16 bases. CDR3 amino acids: CASSLGSGSAAAFF. As DNA, the CDR3 is TGCGCCAGCAGCTTGGGGTCCGGGAGCGCTGCAGCTTTCTTT. The full variable domain, rest sourced from reference TRBV5-1 and TRBJ1-1, is KAGVTQTPRYLIKTRGQQVTLSCSPISGHRSVSWYQQTPGQGLQFLFEYFSETQRNKGNFPGRFSGRQFSNSRSEMNVSTLELGDSALYLCASSLGSGSAAAFFGQGTRLTVV.

This clonotype was counted ten times or more. The rearrangement uses TRBV7-3 and TRBJ2-3; D is ambiguous. The length of the CDR3 is 13 residues. CDR1 is SGHTA, CDR2 FQGTGA, per germline. Trimming left V 5 bases short and J 2 bases short, with 8 bases between. CDR3 amino acids: CASSQFITDTQYF. The CDR3 DNA is TGTGCCAGCAGCCAATTCATCACAGATACGCAGTATTTT.

CDR3 in DNA: TGTGCCACCAGTGATTTGGGTAGCGGGAGTGCCACCGGGGAGCTGTTTTTT. Amino acids: CATSDLGSGSATGELFF. The chain is built from TRBV24-1 and TRBJ2-2, with 9 nucleotides matching TRBD2. V shed 0 bases and J 4 bases; nucleotides not matched to a gene: 5. The CDR3 runs 17 residues. Germline CDR1 is KGHDR and CDR2 is SFDVKD.

This chain uses TRBV29-1 with TRBJ1-1; no reliable D call. CDR1 is SQVTM, CDR2 ANQGSEA, per germline. This CDR3 region has 12 residues. Trimming took off 4 bases at V and 2 bases at J, with 8 bases between the two ends. In DNA form, the CDR3 reads TGCAGCGTTGCGGGAGCCAACACTGAAGCTTTCTTT. Translating gives CSVAGANTEAFF.

This clonotype came up many times. The CDR3 region is CASSLSTSGRSGANVLTF. CDR3 coding DNA: TGTGCCAGCAGCCTATCGACTAGCGGGAGATCCGGGGCCAACGTCCTGACTTTC. The chain has TRBV7-9 and TRBJ2-6; TRBD2 agrees at 12 bases. J was trimmed by 4 bases and V by 5 bases; bases with no gene match: 9. CDR1 and CDR2 (germline): SEHNR, FQNEAQ (reference sequence). CDR3 length equals 18 residues.

This clonotype has just a few counts. A read error may produce the germline difference seen at one junction end. The chain employs TRBV12-5 and TRBJ1-3; D possibly corresponds to TRBD1 (6 bases). The length of the CDR3 is 12 residues. In germline, CDR1 is LGHNT, CDR2 FRNRAP. The CDR3 DNA reads TGTGCTAGTGGTTTGGGACGACAGGTCATACTTTTT. Translated: CASGLGRQVILF.